This T cell receptor beta chain is from a study of Ad26.COV2.S vaccination and SARS-CoV-2 variants listed by TCRdb under 2021. Regarding the complete study: Vaccine-arm donors were drawn from COV1001, a multicentre, randomized, double-blind, placebo-controlled phase I-IIa trial of Ad26.COV2.S in healthy adults. TCRbeta repertoire sequencing was used to assess the specificity and breadth of SARS-CoV-2-reactive T cell receptors after Ad26.COV2.S vaccination. Ad26.COV2.S was administered intramuscularly at a dose of 5x10^10 or 1x10^11 viral particles, either as one shot or as two shots given 56 days apart. Investigators did not know the trial group allocation while performing experiments and assessing outcomes. The TCR-sequenced set comprised approximately 32 samples: around 20 Ad26.COV2.S vaccine recipients, 5 placebo recipients and 8 SARS-CoV-2 convalescent individuals. Trial participants were randomized into five groups of five, in which low-dose or high-dose Ad26.COV2.S was given once or twice, or placebo was given on both occasions.

The immunoSEQ Assay was used to sequence TCRbeta CDR3 regions. After extraction, genomic DNA underwent amplification by bias-controlled multiplex PCR, followed by high-throughput sequencing. As for the authors' bioinformatics: To quantify the absolute abundance of every unique TCRbeta CDR3 region, sequences were collapsed and filtered. T cell fraction was estimated by normalization of TCRbeta template counts to usable DNA, with usable DNA being measured through amplification of reference genes present in all nucleated cells. Repertoire TCRs were annotated as SARS-CoV-2-specific by exact matching of V gene, CDR3 amino acid sequence and J gene to a known reactive TCR set. The reference SARS-CoV-2 TCR set was obtained from MIRA and was filtered for enrichment in COVID-19-positive ImmuneCODE repertoires, whereby public or cross-reactive TCRs were removed. Drawing on the MIRA antigens, annotated TCRs were analysed further at the level of specific ORF or position within ORF. Breadth was defined as the number of annotated unique rearrangements divided by the total number of unique productive rearrangements, and depth was defined as the summed frequency of the annotated unique rearrangements. Two-sided Wilcoxon rank-sum tests were used to compare TCR breadth between groups. Entries here come from immuneACCESS through TCRdb and include only in-frame sequences with V and J called. Some clones fail to appear in such tables; in the studies checked, an unresolved V gene covers under half of the shortfall, and the cause of the remainder is unknown. V and J calls and clone size are those listed in that table; D and trimming were worked out from the DNA. The sample table records 300,000 to 400,000 clones; about nine tenths of these occur just once. Around 3.6% of the sample rests with the top ten.

About this clone itself: Its antigen target is currently unknown. No clone much larger than this one lies a single base away; base qualities are absent.

Reading the label with the study, this specimen's treatment or condition is: roughly 18 received Ad26.COV2.S at low or high dose, single or two shots; a few received placebo; per-sample allocation not given. Repertoires of vaccine and placebo recipients were sequenced from samples taken on day 63 after the first injection. In Cohort 1b, around 23 adults aged 18-55 years were enrolled at a single site in Boston, USA, between 29 July and 7 August 2020. Ad26.COV2.S was a replication-incompetent adenovirus type 26 vector that expressed a prefusion-stabilized SARS-CoV-2 spike protein derived from the original Wuhan strain. The paper's findings and limits, for the study overall: Compared with placebo recipients, Ad26.COV2.S recipients showed higher spike-specific TCR breadth (P = 0.0014). The study lacked the statistical power to compare responses across vaccine doses or regimens. According to the authors, total T cell responses may have been underestimated by the TCR breadth and depth analyses. Comparable non-spike TCR breadth was observed between vaccine and placebo recipients, consistent with only spike being contained in the vaccine. After vaccination, substantial breadth of spike-specific CD8+ and CD4+ T cell responses was reported.

This TCR came from a person aged 18-65 years who received the Ad26.COV2.S COVID-19 vaccine or a placebo. Sequencing used peripheral blood, obtained in a trial of Ad26.COV2.S vaccine versus placebo.

The DNA sequence is as follows: TGTGCCAGCAGCTTGGACCCCAAGTACGAGCAGTACTTC. The encoded protein is CASSLDPKYEQYF. This chain is built from TRBV5-5 and TRBJ2-7, with the identity of the D gene unclear. V is clipped by 0 bases and J by 4 bases, and the sequence between their germline boundaries is 8 bases long. Including the terminal cysteine and phenylalanine, the CDR3 comprises 13 residues. The retained sequence is limited to the CDR3, 39 bases, with the frame set at the first base. CDR1 and CDR2 were assigned from the germline V gene (reference sequence) as SGHKS and YYEKEE.